These 17 T cell receptor beta chains share one sample of origin, sequenced in a study of blood T cells in healthy people across ages. Then a second PCR, running roughly 7 to 11 cycles, was carried out with a sample-barcoded 5' primer and a J-beta primer mix. TCRdb fed the 5' RACE reads into MiXCR, producing one record per CDR3 protein. The table includes fewer than 900,000 distinct CDR3 sequences, more than 40% detected once. The material sequenced was blood. The receptors derive from an older woman in good health.

This chain connects TRBV11-2 to TRBJ2-1; possible D gene TRBD1, 5 bases. This CDR3 is built from 13 residues. CDR1 and CDR2 (germline): SGHAT, FQNNGV. V was cut by 0 bases and J by 9 bases, with 9 bases left in between. CDR3 in DNA: TGTGCCAGCAGCTTAGAAAGACAGAGTGAGCAGTTCTTC. Translating gives CASSLERQSEQFF. The whole variable domain, remainder taken from reference TRBV11-2 and TRBJ2-1, is EAGVAQSPRYKIIEKRQSVAFWCNPISGHATLYWYQQILGQGPKLLIQFQNNGVVDDSQLPKDRFSAERLKGVDSTLKIQPAKLEDSAVYLCASSLERQSEQFFGPGTRLTVL.

In DNA form, the CDR3 reads TGTGCCAGCAGTTTTACGGGGGCCAGGAATGAGCAGTTCTTC. This translates into CASSFTGARNEQFF. The genes are TRBV28 and TRBJ2-1; the D call may be TRBD1 or TRBD2 (6 bases each). Deletions cut 3 bases from V and 7 bases from J, with 13 bases between. CDR1 MDHEN and CDR2 SYDVKM come from the germline V gene. CDR3 length equals 14 residues.

In this sample, this clonotype turned up a few times. The rearrangement uses TRBV20-1 and TRBJ2-5, with 12 bases lining up with TRBD2. This CDR3 spans 15 amino acids. Per the germline V gene, CDR1 is DFQATT and CDR2 is SNEGSKA (reference sequence). With V trimmed by 6 bases and J by 4 bases, 9 bases remained unmatched. CDR3 residues: CSARPTSGRSETQYF. In DNA form, the CDR3 reads TGCAGTGCCCGACCGACTAGCGGGAGATCAGAGACCCAGTACTTC.

V usage is TRBV3-1 and J usage is TRBJ1-2; a possible D gene is TRBD1 (5 bases). Germline CDR1 reads LGHDT; CDR2 reads YNNKEL (reference sequence). V was pared by 3 bases and J by 8 bases, with 16 bases between. There are 14 residues in the CDR3. The chain's CDR3 is CASSHGPGGEGYTF. The CDR3 region has the DNA TGTGCCAGCAGCCACGGGCCGGGGGGAGAGGGCTACACCTTC.

The gene calls are TRBV10-3 and TRBJ2-5; D call uncertain. The CDR3 length is 13 residues. Between the trimmed V and J ends, which lost 4 bases and 5 bases, there was a span of 11 bases. The germline V gene has CDR1 ENHRY and CDR2 SYGVKD. The CDR3 loop is CAISAAAGETQYF. CDR3 sequence (DNA): TGTGCCATCAGTGCCGCGGCCGGGGAGACCCAGTACTTC.

The rearrangement joins TRBV25-1 to TRBJ2-5; D is tentatively TRBD1 or TRBD2 (5 bases each). The V end was cut by 6 bases, the J end by 2 bases, with 16 bases between. The CDR3 length is 15 residues. Germline V gene lookup returns CDR1 MGHDK and CDR2 SYGVNS. CDR3 in DNA: TGTGCCAGCAGCCGGGGCAGGGTAGGGCAAGAGACCCAGTACTTC. Translated, it gives CASSRGRVGQETQYF.

This clonotype was recorded many times. The V call is TRBV29-1, the J call TRBJ2-7, with D possibly TRBD1 on 5 matching bases. The length of the CDR3 is 12 residues. V lost 4 bases and J 5 bases, leaving 12 bases between the germline ends. CDR1 is SQVTM and CDR2 is ANQGSEA in the germline V gene. The CDR3 nucleotides are TGCAGCGTTGCCGCAGGGTCCCACGAGCAGTACTTC. Residues: CSVAAGSHEQYF.

This clonotype was counted a few times. This chain connects TRBV24-1 to TRBJ2-2, with TRBD1 as a possible D gene (7 bases). This CDR3 is 16 amino acids long. In germline, CDR1 is KGHDR, CDR2 SFDVKD. Trimming removed 7 bases from V and 0 bases from J, with 14 bases in between. Written as DNA, the CDR3 is TGTGCCACCAGAGCGCGGGACAGACCGAACACCGGGGAGCTGTTTTTT. Translation gives CATRARDRPNTGELFF.

This rearrangement joins TRBV27 to TRBJ2-1, with D possibly being TRBD1 (6 bases). In germline, CDR1 is MNHEY, CDR2 SMNVEV (reference sequence). The germline V and J ends were trimmed by 0 bases and 4 bases, with 16 bases remaining between them. The CDR3 contains 17 residues. The CDR3 sequence: CASSLSLWGRGYNEQFF. The CDR3 DNA reads TGTGCCAGCAGTTTATCGCTCTGGGGGCGAGGATACAATGAGCAGTTCTTC.

V and J are TRBV20-1 and TRBJ2-5, with D perhaps TRBD1 (6 bases). The DNA matches TRBJ2-7 better at its end, which makes the J call doubtful. The V gene's germline CDR1 is DFQATT and CDR2 SNEGSKA (reference sequence). The CDR3 extends over 15 amino acids. Written as DNA, the CDR3 is TGCAGTGCTGGCCCTAGTGGGGGCCCTCACTACGAGCAGTACTTC. This encodes CSAGPSGGPHYEQYF.

This clonotype was observed a few times. The chain has TRBV9 and TRBJ2-5, with 7 bases identical to TRBD2. Per germline, CDR1 SGDLS and CDR2 YYNGEE. This CDR3 region has 16 residues. The J segment lost 2 bases and the V segment lost 4 bases, leaving 11 bases of the junction unmatched. Written as DNA, the CDR3 is TGTGCCAGCAGCACAGCGGCTAGCGGCAATCAAGAGACCCAGTACTTC. It is translated as CASSTAASGNQETQYF.

As regards this clonotype: A much larger clone sits a single nucleotide away, making a read error possible. The V call is TRBV14, the J call TRBJ2-5; D call uncertain. There are 11 residues in the CDR3. CDR1 and CDR2 from the germline V gene are SGHDN and FVKESK. V was pared by 4 bases and J by 10 bases, with 10 bases between. CDR3 loop: CASSPVRIQYF. Here the CDR3 DNA reads TGTGCCAGCAGCCCTGTGAGGATCCAGTACTTC.

The sample holds many counts of this clonotype. The genes are TRBV28 and TRBJ1-5, with 7 bases that match TRBD1. The CDR3 length is 16 residues. The trim removed 7 bases at V and 3 bases at J, leaving 12 bases unmatched. Germline V lookup: CDR1 MDHEN, CDR2 SYDVKM. For the CDR3, the DNA is TGTGCCAGCAAATCGGGCCGACAGGGCTTCAATCAGCCCCAGCATTTT. This codes for CASKSGRQGFNQPQHF. Variable domain in full (rest from reference TRBV28 and TRBJ1-5): DVKVTQSSRYLVKRTGEKVFLECVQDMDHENMFWYRQDPGLGLRLIYFSYDVKMKEKGDIPEGYSVSREKKERFSLILESASTNQTSMYLCASKSGRQGFNQPQHFGDGTRLSIL.

This clonotype was seen many times. The DNA of the CDR3 is TGTGCCAGCTCAGCGCCGGGACAGGTAAACTACGAGCAGTACTTC. It is translated as CASSAPGQVNYEQYF. The chain joins TRBV18 to TRBJ2-7; 8 bases align to TRBD1. The CDR3 spans 15 residues. With 5 bases clipped from V and 3 bases from J, the junction kept 9 bases outside the gene matches. Germline-derived CDR1 and CDR2 are KGHSH and LQKENI.

This clonotype came up once. The chain has TRBV7-2 and TRBJ2-7; no clear D. Matching the DNA end better, TRBJ2-5 makes the J call doubtful. Germline CDR1 and CDR2: SGHTA and FQGNSA. The CDR3 is 14 amino acids. Here the CDR3 DNA reads TGTGCCAGCAGGCGTAACGACGGCAAAGAGACCCAGTACTTC. Translated, it gives CASRRNDGKETQYF.

The gene calls are TRBV24-1 and TRBJ2-3, with 7 bases matching TRBD2. In germline, CDR1 is KGHDR, CDR2 SFDVKD. V dropped 3 bases and J dropped 4; count of bases not matched to a gene: 15. The CDR3 extends over 18 amino acids. CDR3 region: CATSDPPPGGRAPDTQYF. Here the CDR3 DNA reads TGTGCCACCAGTGATCCCCCCCCCGGAGGGAGGGCCCCAGATACGCAGTATTTT.

Note on this clonotype: This may be a read error: a much more frequent sequence differs by one nucleotide. The chain employs TRBV3-1 and TRBJ2-4; 7 bases are shared with TRBD2. After removal of 3 bases from V and 13 bases from J, the junction contained 12 bases not matched to a gene. CDR3 length equals 14 residues. From germline, CDR1 is LGHDT and CDR2 YNNKEL (reference sequence). The CDR3 protein is CASSHAGVINEQYF. CDR3 coding DNA: TGTGCCAGCAGCCACGCGGGGGTGATCAATGAGCAGTACTTC.